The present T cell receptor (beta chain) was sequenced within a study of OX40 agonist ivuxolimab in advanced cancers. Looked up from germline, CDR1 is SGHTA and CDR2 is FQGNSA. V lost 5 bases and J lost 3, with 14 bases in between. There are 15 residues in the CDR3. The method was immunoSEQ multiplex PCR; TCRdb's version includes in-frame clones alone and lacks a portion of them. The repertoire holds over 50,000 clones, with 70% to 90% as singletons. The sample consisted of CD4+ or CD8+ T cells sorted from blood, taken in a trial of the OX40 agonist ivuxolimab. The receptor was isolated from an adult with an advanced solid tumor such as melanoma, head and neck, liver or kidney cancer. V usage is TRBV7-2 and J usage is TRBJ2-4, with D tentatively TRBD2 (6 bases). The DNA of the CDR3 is TGTGCCAGCAGCCTCCCCGCGGGAAGCAAAAACATTCAGTACTTC. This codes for CASSLPAGSKNIQYF.